The 25 T cell receptor beta chains below were found in one sample sequenced in a study of T cell responses to AZD1222 COVID-19 vaccine. Using immunoSEQ multiplex PCR, the repertoire was profiled, and TCRdb retains in-frame clones only, with some absent. The table lists 100,000 to 150,000 clones, 90% of them singletons. The sample in question was peripheral blood, obtained on day 0 of MenACWY control vaccination. The receptors originated from an adult in good health.

This clone has just one count. This chain uses TRBV18 with TRBJ2-7, with TRBD1 identical over 8 bases. V gave up 9 bases and J gave up 0 bases; unmatched junction bases: 10. The CDR3 length is 15 residues. Germline assignment: CDR1 KGHSH and CDR2 LQKENI. As DNA, the CDR3 is TGTGCCAGTTCAGTCGGGACAGGCGCCTCCTACGAGCAGTACTTC. Its translation is CASSVGTGASYEQYF.

The CDR3 coding sequence is TGTGCCAGCAGTGAACTGGGACCTCCAGGACCCCTCCACTTT. Protein sequence: CASSELGPPGPLHF. This chain joins TRBV2 and TRBJ1-6, with D perhaps TRBD1 (5 bases). CDR1 is SNHLY, CDR2 FYNNEI, per germline. CDR3 length: 14 amino acids. V gave up 2 bases and J gave up 12 bases, with 14 bases separating them.

The chain couples TRBV28 to TRBJ1-6, with D unclear. Germline V gene sequence: CDR1 MDHEN, CDR2 SYDVKM. V lost 7 bases to trimming and J lost 8 bases, with 24 bases between them. This CDR3 region has 17 residues. Written as DNA, the CDR3 is TGTGCCAGCAACTCCCCCGACGGTTTACCTTGGCATTCACCCCTCCACTTT. It specifies CASNSPDGLPWHSPLHF. The variable domain in full, with the rest retrieved from reference TRBV28 and TRBJ1-6, is DVKVTQSSRYLVKRTGEKVFLECVQDMDHENMFWYRQDPGLGLRLIYFSYDVKMKEKGDIPEGYSVSREKKERFSLILESASTNQTSMYLCASNSPDGLPWHSPLHFGNGTRLTVT.

This clone was detected a few times. V is TRBV6-2 or TRBV6-3 and J is TRBJ2-7, with D possibly matching TRBD1 (6 bases). Germline assignment: CDR1 MNHEY and CDR2 SVGEGT. The V gene lost 5 bases and the J gene lost 0 bases, with 11 bases spanning the gap. CDR3 length equals 14 residues. The DNA for the CDR3 is TGTGCCAGCAGTGCTGGGGACATCTCCTACGAGCAGTACGTC. As protein: CASSAGDISYEQYV.

The chain joins TRBV11-3 to TRBJ2-2, with 9 bases lining up with TRBD1. The V gene end was trimmed by 8 bases and the J gene end by 6 bases; junction bases not matched to a gene: 4. CDR1 SGHNT and CDR2 YENEEA come from the germline V gene. The length of the CDR3 is 13 residues. The CDR3 loop is CASRRQGAGELFF. As DNA, the CDR3 is TGTGCCAGCCGCCGACAGGGGGCCGGGGAGCTGTTTTTT.

This sequence joins TRBV12-3 or TRBV12-4 and TRBJ2-7; no firm D call. With 3 bases removed from V and 0 bases from J, the gap between germline ends came to 6 bases. The CDR3 contains 13 residues. CDR3 DNA sequence: TGTGCCAGCAGTTTTAAGTACTCCTACGAGCAGTACTTC. Protein: CASSFKYSYEQYF.

This sequence joins TRBV6-5 and TRBJ1-1, with D possibly TRBD1 on 6 matching bases. Looked up from germline, CDR1 is MNHEY and CDR2 is SVGAGI. This CDR3 contains 11 residues. The germline V and J ends were trimmed by 6 bases and 6 bases, with 8 bases remaining between them. For the CDR3, the DNA is TGTGCCAGCAGCCAGGGGCCTGAAGCTTTCTTT. Its protein product is CASSQGPEAFF.

This chain connects TRBV3-1 (or the pseudogene TRBV3-2) to TRBJ2-7; TRBD2 agrees at 10 bases. V lost 6 bases and J lost 6; bases outside the gene matches: 14. The CDR3 extends over 16 amino acids. Germline V lookup: CDR1 LGHDT, CDR2 YNNKEL (reference sequence). This CDR3 is CASRSTWASGSGEQYF. The CDR3 nucleotides read TGTGCCAGCAGGTCAACTTGGGCTAGCGGGAGTGGCGAGCAGTACTTC.

The chain has TRBV5-6 and TRBJ1-2; D is ambiguous. The CDR3 runs 13 residues. V was shortened by 1 base and J by 4 bases, with 8 bases between the two germline ends. The V gene's germline CDR1 is SGHDT and CDR2 YYEEEE. The CDR3 DNA is TGTGCCAGCAGCTTGTCCAGGACCTATGGCTACACCTTC. The encoded protein is CASSLSRTYGYTF.

This chain uses TRBV27 with TRBJ2-1; TRBD2 aligns across 9 bases. CDR3 length: 14 residues. Germline CDR1 is MNHEY and CDR2 is SMNVEV (reference sequence). The V and J ends lost 6 bases and 8 bases, in that order; junction bases with no gene match: 8. DNA of the CDR3: TGTGCCAGCAGCCCTGGACTAGCGCTGGATGAGCAGTTCTTC. Its protein is CASSPGLALDEQFF.

V is TRBV7-9 and J is TRBJ2-2, with 10 bases identical to TRBD2. V trimming: 2 bases; J trimming: 5 bases; junction bases outside the gene matches: 5. Germline values: CDR1 SEHNR, CDR2 FQNEAQ (reference sequence). The length of the CDR3 is 16 residues. The CDR3 loop reads CASSLFLAGETGELFF. The CDR3 DNA follows: TGTGCCAGCAGCTTATTTCTAGCGGGAGAAACCGGGGAGCTGTTTTTT.

The chain joins TRBV20-1 to TRBJ1-2; weak D call: TRBD1 (5 bases). V was trimmed by 3 bases and J by 2 bases, leaving 10 bases between them. CDR1 and CDR2 from the germline V gene are DFQATT and SNEGSKA (reference sequence). The CDR3 is made up of 13 amino acids. CDR3 DNA sequence: TGCAGTGCTAGTCCCCAGGGAAACTATGGCTACACCTTC. This translates into CSASPQGNYGYTF.

The sample holds one count of this clone. The chain couples TRBV15 to TRBJ1-1, with D hard to call. Germline V CDR1 and CDR2: LNHNV, YYDKDF (reference sequence). V lost 0 bases and J lost 1, with 9 bases in between. The CDR3 extends over 15 amino acids. CDR3 region: CATSRDVGGNTEAFF. DNA for the CDR3: TGTGCCACCAGCAGAGATGTGGGAGGGAACACTGAAGCTTTCTTT.

This chain connects TRBV5-6 to TRBJ2-7; weak D call: TRBD1 (6 bases). Germline loops: CDR1 SGHDT, CDR2 YYEEEE. V lost 0 bases, J lost 6 bases, and 13 bases lay in between. The CDR3 is made up of 14 amino acids. CDR3 DNA sequence: TGTGCCAGCAGCTTGGGGTTGGGGGCCGGCGAGCAGTACGTC. This gives the protein CASSLGLGAGEQYV.

The chain couples TRBV18 to TRBJ1-4; 9 positions agree with TRBD1. CDR1 is KGHSH and CDR2 is LQKENI in the germline V gene. This CDR3 is 15 amino acids long. V gave up 3 bases and J gave up 2 bases; unmatched junction bases: 1. The CDR3 region is CASSPGQGTNEKLFF. CDR3 nucleotides: TGTGCCAGCTCACCGGGACAGGGCACTAATGAAAAACTGTTTTTT.

V and J are TRBV2 and TRBJ2-7, with D possibly called TRBD1 or TRBD2 (5 bases each). This CDR3 is built from 13 residues. The germline V gene has CDR1 SNHLY and CDR2 FYNNEI. Trimming shortened V by 6 bases and J by 6 bases, and 15 bases separated the two germline ends. For the CDR3, the DNA is TGTGCCAGCAGCTCGAGGGCAGGGTCCGAGCAGTACGTC. Protein product: CASSSRAGSEQYV.

The gene calls are TRBV20-1 and TRBJ1-1; D not resolved. Trimming cost V 8 bases and J 3 bases, with 10 bases left between them. This CDR3 is built from 11 residues. The V gene's germline CDR1 is DFQATT and CDR2 SNEGSKA (reference sequence). CDR3 bases: TGCAGTACAAAGGTGGACACTGAAGCTTTCTTT. This encodes CSTKVDTEAFF.

The J gene is TRBJ2-1, the V gene TRBV11-2; TRBD2 is a possible D gene (6 bases). The ends were cut back, 2 bases at V and 2 bases at J, with 13 bases in the middle. Germline lookup yields CDR1 SGHAT and CDR2 FQNNGV. The CDR3 spans 16 residues. The CDR3 spells CASSLLRGRTYNEQFF. The DNA for the CDR3 is TGTGCCAGCAGCTTACTGCGGGGCCGAACCTACAATGAGCAGTTCTTC.

The rearrangement links TRBV13 to TRBJ2-2; 8 nucleotides align to TRBD1. The CDR3 totals 15 residues. Trimming took 3 bases from V and 4 from J; bases not matched to a gene: 4. CDR1 is PRHDT, CDR2 FYEKMQ, per germline (reference sequence). As DNA, the CDR3 is TGTGCCAGCAGCTTTGACAGGGGTAGCACCGGGGAGCTGTTTTTT. Its translation is CASSFDRGSTGELFF.

The genes are TRBV20-1 and TRBJ1-3; D is undetermined. CDR1 is DFQATT and CDR2 is SNEGSKA in the germline V gene (reference sequence). This CDR3 contains 11 residues. In DNA form, the CDR3 reads TGCGCCCGGCGCTCTGGAAACACCATATATTTT. Translated: CARRSGNTIYF.

Only one count was recorded for this clone. V gene TRBV18 combines with J gene TRBJ2-3; 9 bases agree with TRBD1. V gave up 5 bases and J gave up 6 bases; unmatched junction bases: 6. This CDR3 comprises 14 residues. Germline CDR1 is KGHSH and CDR2 is LQKENI. This CDR3 is CASSAGTGLDTQYF. The CDR3 nucleotides are TGTGCCAGCTCAGCCGGGACAGGGCTGGATACGCAGTATTTT. The full variable domain, completed using reference TRBV18 and TRBJ2-3, is NAGVMQNPRHLVRRRGQEARLRCSPMKGHSHVYWYRQLPEEGLKFMVYLQKENIIDESGMPKERFSAEFPKEGPSILRIQQVVRGDSAAYFCASSAGTGLDTQYFGPGTRLTVL.

The chain uses TRBV3-1 (or the pseudogene TRBV3-2) and TRBJ1-1; 7 bases are a match to TRBD1. The V gene end was trimmed by 3 bases and the J gene end by 5 bases; junction bases not matched to a gene: 6. Germline V gene sequence: CDR1 LGHDT, CDR2 YNNKEL (reference sequence). This CDR3 contains 14 residues. CDR3 in DNA: TGTGCCAGCAGCCACCGACAGGGATGGACTGAAGCTTTCTTT. It codes for CASSHRQGWTEAFF.

In its sample, this clone was seen a few times. The J gene is TRBJ1-5, the V gene TRBV28; D gene unclear. In germline, CDR1 is MDHEN, CDR2 SYDVKM. This CDR3 contains 12 residues. Trimming shortened V by 6 bases and J by 4 bases, and 7 bases separated the two germline ends. CDR3 sequence reads: CASSRGNQPQHF. CDR3 coding DNA: TGTGCCAGCAGCAGAGGGAATCAGCCCCAGCATTTT. The entire variable domain, with the rest obtained from reference TRBV28 and TRBJ1-5, is as follows: DVKVTQSSRYLVKRTGEKVFLECVQDMDHENMFWYRQDPGLGLRLIYFSYDVKMKEKGDIPEGYSVSREKKERFSLILESASTNQTSMYLCASSRGNQPQHFGDGTRLSIL.

This clone occurred once. V gene TRBV18 combines with J gene TRBJ2-7, with 7 bases matching TRBD1. Germline V gene data show CDR1 as KGHSH and CDR2 as LQKENI. This CDR3 comprises 13 residues. V lost 3 bases and J lost 4; bases outside the gene matches: 3. CDR3 amino acids: CASSPRQGYEQYV. CDR3 in DNA: TGTGCCAGCTCACCTAGACAGGGATACGAGCAGTACGTC.

The V and J genes are TRBV5-1 and TRBJ2-2; 7 bases fit TRBD2. The CDR3 is 16 amino acids. The ends lost 0 bases at V and 3 bases at J; junction bases unmatched: 5. CDR1 and CDR2 (germline): SGHRS, YFSETQ. The CDR3 sequence is CASSLDGGSYTGELFF. The CDR3 nucleotides read TGCGCCAGCAGCTTGGACGGGGGGTCCTACACCGGGGAGCTGTTTTTT.